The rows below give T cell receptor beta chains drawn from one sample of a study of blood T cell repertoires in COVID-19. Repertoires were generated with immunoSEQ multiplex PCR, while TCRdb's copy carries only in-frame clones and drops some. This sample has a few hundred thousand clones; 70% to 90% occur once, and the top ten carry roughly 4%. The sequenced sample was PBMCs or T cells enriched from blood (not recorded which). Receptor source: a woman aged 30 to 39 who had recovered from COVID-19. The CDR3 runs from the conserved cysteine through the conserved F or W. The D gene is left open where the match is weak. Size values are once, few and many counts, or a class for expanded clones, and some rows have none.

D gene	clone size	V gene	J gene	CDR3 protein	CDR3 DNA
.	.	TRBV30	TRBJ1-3	CAWRTRGTGNTIYF	TGTGCCTGGAGGACACGGGGGACTGGAAACACCATATATTTT
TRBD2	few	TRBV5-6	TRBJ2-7	CASISSGRTYEQYF	TGTGCCAGCATCTCCAGCGGGAGGACCTACGAGCAGTACTTC
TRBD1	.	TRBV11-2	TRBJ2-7	CASSLTGDYEQYF	TGTGCCAGCAGTTTGACAGGGGACTACGAGCAGTACTTC
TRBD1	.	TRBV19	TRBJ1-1	CASSATTGAEAFF	TGTGCCAGTAGTGCCACGACAGGGGCAGAAGCTTTCTTT
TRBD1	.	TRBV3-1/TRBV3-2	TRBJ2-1	CASSLTGGKNNEQFF	TGTGCCAGCAGCCTAACAGGGGGGAAAAACAATGAGCAGTTCTTC
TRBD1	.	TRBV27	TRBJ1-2	CATLTGLYGYTF	TGTGCCACCCTGACAGGGCTCTATGGCTACACCTTC
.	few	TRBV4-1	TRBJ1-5	CASSQVVQNPYSNQPQHF	TGCGCCAGCAGCCAAGTTGTTCAGAACCCATATAGCAATCAGCCCCAGCATTTT
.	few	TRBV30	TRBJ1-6	CAWVWRNSPLHF	TGTGCCTGGGTTTGGAGGAATTCACCCCTCCACTTT
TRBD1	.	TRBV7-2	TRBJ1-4	CASSLAGLGTGRRNEKLFF	TGTGCCAGCAGCTTAGCGGGGCTCGGGACAGGGAGACGGAATGAAAAACTGTTTTTT
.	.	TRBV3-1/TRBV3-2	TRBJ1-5	CASSQASNQPQHF	TGTGCCAGCAGCCAAGCCTCCAATCAGCCCCAGCATTTT
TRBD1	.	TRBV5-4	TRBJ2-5	CASRSPDRGGEETQYF	TGTGCCAGCAGGTCCCCGGACAGGGGAGGAGAAGAGACCCAGTACTTC
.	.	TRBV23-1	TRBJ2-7	CASSQSWGSDEQYF	TGCGCCAGCAGTCAATCCTGGGGCAGTGACGAGCAGTACTTC
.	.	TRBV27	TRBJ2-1	CASTIIPLADNEQFF	TGTGCCAGCACCATTATACCTTTAGCGGACAATGAGCAGTTCTTC
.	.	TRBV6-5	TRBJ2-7	CASSPPWTDEQYF	TGTGCCAGCAGCCCGCCGTGGACTGACGAGCAGTACTTC
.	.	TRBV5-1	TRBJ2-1	CASQVGQSSYNEQFF	TGCGCCAGCCAGGTCGGACAGAGCTCCTACAATGAGCAGTTCTTC
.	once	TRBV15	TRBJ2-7	CATSRGLLAEGYYEQYF	TGTGCCACCAGCAGAGGGCTCCTAGCCGAGGGTTACTACGAGCAGTACTTC
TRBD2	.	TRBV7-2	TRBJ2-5	CASSIRRTSGLQETQYF	TGTGCCAGCAGCATTAGGAGGACTAGCGGGTTACAAGAGACCCAGTACTTC
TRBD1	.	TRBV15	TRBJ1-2	CATSRGGSRLETGIPYDYTF	TGTGCCACCAGCAGAGGGGGGTCCCGGTTAGAGACAGGGATCCCCTATGACTACACCTTC
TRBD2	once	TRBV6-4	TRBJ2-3	CASSLSGRLSDTQYF	TGTGCCAGCAGCCTTAGCGGGAGATTATCAGATACGCAGTATTTT
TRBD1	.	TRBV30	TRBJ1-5	CAWSRTGVHQPQHF	TGTGCCTGGAGCCGGACAGGGGTTCATCAGCCCCAGCATTTT
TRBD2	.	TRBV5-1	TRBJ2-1	CASTWGGEQFF	TGCGCCAGCACCTGGGGAGGGGAGCAGTTCTTC
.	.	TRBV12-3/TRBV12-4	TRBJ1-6	CASSTGLNSPLHF	TGTGCCAGCAGTACAGGGCTCAATTCACCCCTCCACTTT
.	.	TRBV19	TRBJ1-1	CASSIGRASNTEAFF	TGTGCCAGTAGTATCGGCAGGGCTTCGAACACTGAAGCTTTCTTT
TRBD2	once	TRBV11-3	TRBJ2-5	CASSTSDGETQYF	TGTGCCAGCAGTACTAGCGATGGAGAGACCCAGTACTTC
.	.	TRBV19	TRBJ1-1	CASSMGARTEAFF	TGTGCCAGTAGTATGGGGGCGCGCACTGAAGCTTTCTTT
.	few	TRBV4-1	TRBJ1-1	CASSQDAGLRNTEAFF	TGCGCCAGCAGCCAAGATGCAGGGCTGAGGAACACTGAAGCTTTCTTT
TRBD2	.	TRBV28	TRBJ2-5	CASSLFGAGVGETQYF	TGTGCCAGCAGTTTATTCGGTGCGGGAGTGGGGGAGACCCAGTACTTC
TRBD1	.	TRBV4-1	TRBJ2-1	CASSRTPPGTGGNEQFF	TGCGCCAGCAGCCGGACCCCCCCCGGGACAGGGGGGAATGAGCAGTTCTTC
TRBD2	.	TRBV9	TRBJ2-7	CASSVSWTSGHEQYF	TGTGCCAGCAGCGTATCCTGGACTAGCGGCCACGAGCAGTACTTC
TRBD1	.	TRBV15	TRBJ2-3	CATSTGQSASTDTQYF	TGTGCCACCAGCACGGGACAGTCCGCTAGCACAGATACGCAGTATTTT
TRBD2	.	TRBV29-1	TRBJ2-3	CSVPTGLGMTDTQYF	TGCAGCGTTCCTACGGGACTAGGGATGACAGATACGCAGTATTTT
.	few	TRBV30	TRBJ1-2	CAWSQGSYGYTF	TGTGCCTGGAGTCAGGGGTCCTATGGCTACACCTTC
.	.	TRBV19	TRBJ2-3	CASSSTDTDTQYF	TGTGCCAGTTCCTCGACAGACACAGATACGCAGTATTTT
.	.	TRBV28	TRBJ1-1	CASSPVGRGAFF	TGTGCCAGCAGCCCGGTGGGCAGGGGAGCTTTCTTT
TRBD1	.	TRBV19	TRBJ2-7	CASSTTGGPYEQYF	TGTGCCAGTAGTACAACAGGGGGCCCGTACGAGCAGTACTTC
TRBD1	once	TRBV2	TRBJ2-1	CASSESDRAIFNEQFF	TGTGCCAGCAGTGAATCGGACAGGGCGATTTTCAATGAGCAGTTCTTC
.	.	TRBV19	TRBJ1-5	CASRETGNSNQPQHF	TGTGCCAGTAGGGAGACAGGTAATAGCAATCAGCCCCAGCATTTT
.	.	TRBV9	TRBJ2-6	CASSVEKPPGAGANVLTF	TGTGCCAGCAGCGTAGAAAAGCCTCCCGGGGCTGGGGCCAACGTCCTGACTTTC
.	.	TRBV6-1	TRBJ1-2	CASSDRVFGGYTF	TGTGCCAGCAGTGACAGGGTATTCGGTGGCTACACCTTC
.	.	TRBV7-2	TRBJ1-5	CASSLFGRGLVQPQHF	TGTGCCAGCAGCCTATTCGGCAGAGGTCTCGTTCAGCCCCAGCATTTT
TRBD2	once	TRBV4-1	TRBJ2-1	CASSPGLAGRGEQFF	TGCGCCAGCAGCCCGGGACTAGCGGGGCGGGGGGAGCAGTTCTTC
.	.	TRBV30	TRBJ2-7	CAWSVEDEQYF	TGTGCCTGGAGTGTAGAGGACGAGCAGTACTTC
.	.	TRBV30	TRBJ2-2	CAWGGTEITGELFF	TGTGCCTGGGGGGGGACAGAAATTACCGGGGAGCTGTTTTTT
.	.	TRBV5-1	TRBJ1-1	CASKFSVDTEAFF	TGCGCCAGCAAATTCTCAGTTGACACTGAAGCTTTCTTT
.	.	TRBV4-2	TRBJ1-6	CASSQDVAVHSPLHF	TGTGCCAGCAGCCAAGATGTGGCAGTACATTCACCCCTCCACTTT
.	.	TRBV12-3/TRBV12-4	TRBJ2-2	CASTRTGELFF	TGTGCCAGCACCCGTACCGGGGAGCTGTTTTTT
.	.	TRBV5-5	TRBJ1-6	CASSPDLRGGSAPLHF	TGTGCCAGCAGCCCAGATTTGCGGGGGGGCTCGGCACCCCTCCACTTT
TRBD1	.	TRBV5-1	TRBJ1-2	CASSQTGYGYTF	TGCGCCAGCAGCCAGACAGGGTATGGCTACACCTTC
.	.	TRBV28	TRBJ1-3	CASSGGRGSQGEGTIYF	TGTGCCAGCAGTGGCGGGAGGGGCAGCCAAGGGGAGGGCACCATATATTTT
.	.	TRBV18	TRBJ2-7	CASTVQENSYEQYF	TGTGCCAGCACGGTACAGGAAAATTCCTACGAGCAGTACTTC